What follows are 20 T cell receptor beta chains derived from one specimen sequenced in a study of shared clonotypes between healthy human individuals. TCRdb keeps only in-frame clones here, not all; method: immunoSEQ multiplex PCR. Among over a million clones listed, 98% were seen once. The source material was naive CD4+ T cells sorted from blood. Subset specified: CD45RA+ positively selected. These receptors all come from a young man in good health.

The CDR3, as DNA: TGTGCCACCCGTTGGTCAGGGACCGGGGAGCTGTTTTTT. It translates to CATRWSGTGELFF. The chain is built from TRBV19 and TRBJ2-2; TRBD1 might be the D (5 bases). This CDR3 has 13 residues. The germline CDR1 and CDR2 sequences are LNHDA and SQIVND (reference sequence). Trimming pared 10 bases from V and 5 bases from J, leaving 14 bases between.

A note on this clone: Other DNA sequences in this sample translate to the same CDR3. The rearrangement uses TRBV28 and TRBJ2-1; 7 bases align to TRBD2. Trimming at V came to 5 bases and at J to 0 bases, leaving 4 bases not matched to a gene. CDR1 and CDR2 from the germline V gene are MDHEN and SYDVKM. CDR3 size: 15 residues. CDR3 protein: CASSPGRSSYNEQFF. CDR3 DNA sequence: TGTGCCAGCAGTCCCGGGAGGAGCTCCTACAATGAGCAGTTCTTC.

This clone was detected only once. The V gene is TRBV2, the J gene TRBJ2-2, with no clear D. Germline lookup yields CDR1 SNHLY and CDR2 FYNNEI. Trimming pared 2 bases from V and 6 bases from J, leaving 7 bases between. CDR3 length: 13 amino acids. CDR3 nucleotide sequence: TGTGCCAGCAGTGAATTTTTTCCCGGGGAGCTGTTTTTT. This gives the protein CASSEFFPGELFF. The variable domain in full, with the rest retrieved from reference TRBV2 and TRBJ2-2, is EPEVTQTPSHQVTQMGQEVILRCVPISNHLYFYWYRQILGQKVEFLVSFYNNEISEKSEIFDDQFSVERPDGSNFTLKIRSTKLEDSAMYFCASSEFFPGELFFGEGSRLTVL.

The chain carries TRBV7-9 and TRBJ2-3, with a tentative D call TRBD2 (6 bases). The CDR3 consists of 14 residues. Germline V gene data show CDR1 as SEHNR and CDR2 as FQNEAQ (reference sequence). The germline V and J ends were trimmed by 5 bases and 0 bases, with 9 bases remaining between them. Here the CDR3 reads CASSISGSTDTQYF. The CDR3 nucleotides are TGTGCCAGCAGCATTAGCGGAAGCACAGATACGCAGTATTTT.

The rearrangement joins TRBV2 to TRBJ2-7; D is unclear. The V gene lost 7 bases and the J gene lost 2 bases, with 9 bases spanning the gap. CDR1 is SNHLY, CDR2 FYNNEI, per germline. The CDR3 extends over 12 amino acids. The CDR3: CASTAETYEQYF. In nucleotides, the CDR3 is TGTGCCAGCACGGCGGAAACCTACGAGCAGTACTTC.

This chain joins TRBV19 and TRBJ1-4, with 10 nucleotides matching TRBD1. The CDR3 consists of 18 residues. Germline loops: CDR1 LNHDA, CDR2 SQIVND (reference sequence). The junction had 9 bases not matched to a gene; V was cut back by 2 bases and J by 3 bases. CDR3 sequence: CASSISTTGGESNEKLFF. CDR3 in DNA: TGTGCCAGTAGTATATCTACGACAGGGGGCGAGTCTAATGAAAAACTGTTTTTT.

The V call is TRBV5-8, the J call TRBJ1-5; D unresolved. Germline CDR1 and CDR2: SGHTS and YDEGEE. The CDR3 is made up of 13 amino acids. V shed 3 bases and J shed 5 bases, with 9 bases lying between them. The CDR3 DNA reads TGTGCCAGCAGCTCGACACCCTATCAGCCCCAGCATTTT. It encodes CASSSTPYQPQHF.

The V call is TRBV10-3, the J call TRBJ1-4; 7 bases line up with TRBD1. This CDR3 is built from 14 residues. V gave up 4 bases and J gave up 6 bases; unmatched junction bases: 5. From germline, CDR1 is ENHRY and CDR2 SYGVKD. The CDR3 DNA is TGTGCCATCAGTGGTAGTCAGGGGGATGAAAAACTGTTTTTT. Its protein product is CAISGSQGDEKLFF.

The V call is TRBV4-1, the J call TRBJ2-1, with no clear D. The germline V and J ends were trimmed by 3 bases and 8 bases, with 17 bases remaining between them. Germline V lookup: CDR1 MGHRA, CDR2 YSYEKL. This CDR3 has 15 amino acids. The CDR3 nucleotides read TGCGCCAGCAGCCACCCCGCTACAGATAAGGATGAGCAGTTCTTC. Translation: CASSHPATDKDEQFF.

V is TRBV28 and J is TRBJ2-7, with D perhaps being TRBD1 or TRBD2 (5 bases each). From germline, CDR1 is MDHEN and CDR2 SYDVKM. The CDR3 sequence is 14 residues long. V gave up 5 bases and J gave up 3 bases, with 14 bases separating them. CDR3 sequence (DNA): TGTGCCAGCAGTAGCAAGAGGGGTGGCTACGAGCAGTACTTC. As protein: CASSSKRGGYEQYF.

V and J are TRBV10-3 and TRBJ2-2, with D possibly TRBD1 on 5 matching bases. Looked up from germline, CDR1 is ENHRY and CDR2 is SYGVKD. Trimming pared 4 bases from V and 6 bases from J, leaving 12 bases between. The CDR3 spans 14 residues. The CDR3 bases are TGTGCCATCAGTGGCGACAGAGTAGCCGGGGAGCTGTTTTTT. It yields the protein CAISGDRVAGELFF.

In the case of this clone: Other DNA sequences in the same sample also yield this CDR3. The chain is built from TRBV14 and TRBJ2-2; D could derive from TRBD1 or TRBD2 (5 bases each). Germline V gives CDR1 SGHDN, CDR2 FVKESK. The CDR3 length is 14 residues. V lost 0 bases to trimming and J lost 6 bases, with 8 bases between them. The CDR3 loop is CASSQERGAGELFF. Written as DNA, the CDR3 is TGTGCCAGCAGCCAAGAGAGAGGGGCCGGGGAGCTGTTTTTT.

About this clone itself: Other DNA sequences in this sample translate to the same CDR3. This chain joins TRBV18 and TRBJ2-7; D remains ambiguous. The CDR3 has 13 residues. V was clipped by 0 bases and J by 0 bases, with 3 bases between them. Germline V CDR1 and CDR2: KGHSH, LQKENI. The DNA of the CDR3 is TGTGCCAGCTCACCACCTTCCTCCTACGAGCAGTACTTC. Protein product: CASSPPSSYEQYF.

V gene TRBV10-3 combines with J gene TRBJ2-1; 8 bases align to TRBD2. CDR1 is ENHRY, CDR2 SYGVKD, per germline. After removal of 4 bases from V and 0 bases from J, the junction contained 2 bases not matched to a gene. The CDR3 is made up of 15 amino acids. This CDR3 is CAISASGLSYNEQFF. CDR3 in DNA: TGTGCCATCAGTGCTAGCGGGCTCTCCTACAATGAGCAGTTCTTC.

CDR3 sequence reads: CASSYDPRSGNTIYF. The CDR3, as DNA: TGTGCCAGCAGTTACGACCCACGCTCTGGAAACACCATATATTTT. This chain links TRBV6-5 with TRBJ1-3; D unclear. The germline gives CDR1 MNHEY, CDR2 SVGAGI. The germline V and J ends were trimmed by 2 bases and 0 bases, with 8 bases remaining between them. The CDR3 runs to 15 residues.

The DNA of the CDR3 is TGTGCCAGCAGTTACTCGACTAGCGGCCCCTACGAGCAGTACTTC. Translation gives CASSYSTSGPYEQYF. V gene TRBV6-6 combines with J gene TRBJ2-7; 9 bases agree with TRBD2. The CDR3 length is 15 residues. V lost 0 bases, J lost 2 bases, and 2 bases stayed unmatched. The germline CDR1 and CDR2 sequences are MNHNY and SVGAGI (reference sequence).

The V call is TRBV15, the J call TRBJ2-4; D is unclear. CDR1 and CDR2 from the germline V gene are LNHNV and YYDKDF (reference sequence). The CDR3 covers 14 residues. V lost 1 base and J lost 7, with 11 bases in between. The CDR3 is CATSRGWPENIQYF. The CDR3 nucleotides read TGTGCCACCAGCAGAGGGTGGCCGGAGAACATTCAGTACTTC.

The chain carries TRBV2 and TRBJ2-3; possibly TRBD2 for D (6 bases). This CDR3 spans 15 amino acids. Looked up from germline, CDR1 is SNHLY and CDR2 is FYNNEI. Trimming removed 3 bases from V and 2 bases from J, with 12 bases in between. The CDR3 here is CASSERGLPTDTQYF. The CDR3 DNA sequence: TGTGCCAGCAGTGAGAGGGGACTCCCCACAGATACGCAGTATTTT.

The rearrangement uses TRBV28 and TRBJ2-1, with D hard to call. The CDR3 covers 13 residues. CDR1 MDHEN and CDR2 SYDVKM come from the germline V gene. The V end lost 4 bases, the J end lost 7 bases, and 11 bases lay between the germline ends. CDR3 amino acids: CASSSSIPNEQFF. The DNA for the CDR3 is TGTGCCAGCAGTTCGTCTATTCCAAATGAGCAGTTCTTC.

The chain joins TRBV2 to TRBJ1-2; D uncertain. V was trimmed by 1 base and J by 8 bases, leaving 11 bases between them. Germline assignment: CDR1 SNHLY and CDR2 FYNNEI. The CDR3 has 13 amino acids. The CDR3 protein is CASSEVADRGYTF. DNA of the CDR3: TGTGCCAGCAGTGAAGTCGCAGATCGGGGCTACACCTTC.